The present TCR beta chain was sequenced within a study of blood T cells in healthy people across ages. On the study more broadly: About one barcoded beta molecule per two T cells was captured by template switching. Study observations and caveats: Estimates based on one million T cells were treated as lower bounds.

This CDR3 spans 14 amino acids. Germline CDR1 DFQATT, CDR2 SNEGSKA (reference sequence). Germline trimming cut 5 bases from V and 4 bases from J; bases unmatched to any gene: 9. A remark on this clonotype: Its matching antigen is unknown.

Alongside a J-beta primer mix, a sample-barcoded 5' primer served in a second PCR lasting about 7 to 12 cycles. Carrying 12 random nucleotides, a template-switch adaptor labeled each individual cDNA molecule. Via MiXCR, TCRdb re-called the 5' RACE reads, giving one row per CDR3 protein. The sample contains some 860,000 distinct CDR3 sequences, roughly 56% of which appear only once. Input material: blood. This chain connects TRBV20-1 to TRBJ1-2; 8 bases match TRBD1. This TCR was recovered from a middle-aged man in good health. The CDR3 loop is CSADRTGTSYGYTF. DNA for the CDR3: TGCAGTGCTGACCGGACAGGGACGAGCTATGGCTACACCTTC.